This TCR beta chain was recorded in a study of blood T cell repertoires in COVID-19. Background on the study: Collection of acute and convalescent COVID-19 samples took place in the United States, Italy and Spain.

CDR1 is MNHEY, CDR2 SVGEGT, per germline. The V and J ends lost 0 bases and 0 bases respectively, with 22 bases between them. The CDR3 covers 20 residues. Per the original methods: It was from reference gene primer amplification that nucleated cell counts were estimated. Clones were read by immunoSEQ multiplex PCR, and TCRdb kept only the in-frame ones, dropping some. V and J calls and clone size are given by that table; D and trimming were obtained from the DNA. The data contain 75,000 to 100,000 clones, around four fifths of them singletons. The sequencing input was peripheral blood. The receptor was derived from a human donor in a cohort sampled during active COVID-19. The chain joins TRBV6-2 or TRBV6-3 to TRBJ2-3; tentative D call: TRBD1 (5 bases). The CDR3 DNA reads TGTGCCAGCAGTTACTCGCCAAGGCGCCCGGACACATTTAGCACAGATACGCAGTATTTT. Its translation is CASSYSPRRPDTFSTDTQYF.